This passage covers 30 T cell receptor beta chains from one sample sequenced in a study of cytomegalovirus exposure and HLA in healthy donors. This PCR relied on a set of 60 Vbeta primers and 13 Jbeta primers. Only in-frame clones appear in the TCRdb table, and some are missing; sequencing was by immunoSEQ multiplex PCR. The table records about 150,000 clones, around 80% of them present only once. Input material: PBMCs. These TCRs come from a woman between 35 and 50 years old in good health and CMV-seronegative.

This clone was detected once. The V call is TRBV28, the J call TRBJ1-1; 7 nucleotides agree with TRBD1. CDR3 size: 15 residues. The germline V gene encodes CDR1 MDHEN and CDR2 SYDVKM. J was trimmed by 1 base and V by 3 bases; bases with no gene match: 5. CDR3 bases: TGTGCCAGCAGTTTCAGGGGGGTGGGGAACACTGAAGCTTTCTTT. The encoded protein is CASSFRGVGNTEAFF.

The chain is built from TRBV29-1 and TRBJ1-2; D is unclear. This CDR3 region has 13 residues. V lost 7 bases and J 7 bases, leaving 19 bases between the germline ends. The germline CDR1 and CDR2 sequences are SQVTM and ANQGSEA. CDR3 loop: CSAGEGSRAGYTF. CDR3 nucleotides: TGCAGCGCGGGCGAGGGTAGTCGGGCTGGCTACACCTTC. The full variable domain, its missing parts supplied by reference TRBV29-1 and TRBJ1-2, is SAVISQKPSRDICQRGTSLTIQCQVDSQVTMMFWYRQQPGQSLTLIATANQGSEATYESGFVIDKFPISRPNLTFSTLTVSNMSPEDSSIYLCSAGEGSRAGYTFGSGTRLTVV.

CDR3: CASTQEGGNTEAFF. In DNA, the CDR3 is TGTGCCAGCACCCAGGAAGGGGGGAACACTGAAGCTTTCTTT. The gene calls are TRBV6-6 and TRBJ1-1, with a tentative D call TRBD1 (6 bases). This CDR3 has 14 residues. Germline loops: CDR1 MNHNY, CDR2 SVGAGI (reference sequence). Trimming shortened V by 7 bases and J by 1 base, and 13 bases separated the two germline ends.

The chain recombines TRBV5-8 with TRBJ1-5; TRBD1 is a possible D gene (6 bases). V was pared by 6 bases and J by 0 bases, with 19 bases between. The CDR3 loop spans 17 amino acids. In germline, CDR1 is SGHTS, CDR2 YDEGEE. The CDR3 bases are TGTGCCAGCAACCTACCGCCGGACAGCCTTAGCAATCAGCCCCAGCATTTT. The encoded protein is CASNLPPDSLSNQPQHF.

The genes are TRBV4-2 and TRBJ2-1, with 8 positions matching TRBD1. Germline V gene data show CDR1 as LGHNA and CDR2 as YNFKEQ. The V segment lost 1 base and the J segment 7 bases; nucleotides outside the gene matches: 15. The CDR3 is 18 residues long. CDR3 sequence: CASSQAMGAGGNSNEQFF. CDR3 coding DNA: TGTGCCAGCAGCCAAGCTATGGGGGCAGGGGGCAATAGTAATGAGCAGTTCTTC.

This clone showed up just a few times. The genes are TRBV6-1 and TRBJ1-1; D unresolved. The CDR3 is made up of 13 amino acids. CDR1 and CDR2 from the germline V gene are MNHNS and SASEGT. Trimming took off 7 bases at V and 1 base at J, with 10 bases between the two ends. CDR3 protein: CASNPRQNTEAFF. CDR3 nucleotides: TGTGCCAGCAATCCCCGACAGAACACTGAAGCTTTCTTT.

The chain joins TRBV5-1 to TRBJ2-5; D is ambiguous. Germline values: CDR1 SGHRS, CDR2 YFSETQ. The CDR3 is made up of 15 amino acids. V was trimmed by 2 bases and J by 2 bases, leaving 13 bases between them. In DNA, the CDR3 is TGCGCCAGCAGCTTTGGAGAGCCAGAGCAAGAGACCCAGTACTTC. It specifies CASSFGEPEQETQYF. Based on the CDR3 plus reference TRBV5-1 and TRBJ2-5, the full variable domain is KAGVTQTPRYLIKTRGQQVTLSCSPISGHRSVSWYQQTPGQGLQFLFEYFSETQRNKGNFPGRFSGRQFSNSRSEMNVSTLELGDSALYLCASSFGEPEQETQYFGPGTRLLVL.

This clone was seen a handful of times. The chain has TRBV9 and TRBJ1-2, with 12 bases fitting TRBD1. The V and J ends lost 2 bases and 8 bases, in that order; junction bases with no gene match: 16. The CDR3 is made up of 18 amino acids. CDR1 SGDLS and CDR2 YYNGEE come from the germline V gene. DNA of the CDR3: TGTGCCAGCAGCGTCGACCCGGGACAGGGGGCGAGTCTGCCAGGCTACACCTTC. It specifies CASSVDPGQGASLPGYTF.

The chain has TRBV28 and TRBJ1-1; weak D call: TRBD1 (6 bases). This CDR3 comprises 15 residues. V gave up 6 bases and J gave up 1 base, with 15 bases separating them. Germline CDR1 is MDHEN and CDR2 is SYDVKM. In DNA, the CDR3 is TGTGCCAGCAGCGAAGGGGGGGAGAGGAACACTGAAGCTTTCTTT. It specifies CASSEGGERNTEAFF.

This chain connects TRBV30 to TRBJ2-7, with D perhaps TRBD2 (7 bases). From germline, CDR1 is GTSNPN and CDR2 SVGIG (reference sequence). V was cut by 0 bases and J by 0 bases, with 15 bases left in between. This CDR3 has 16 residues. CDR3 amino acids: CAWSVHRGAISYEQYF. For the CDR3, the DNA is TGTGCCTGGAGTGTACATCGGGGGGCGATCTCCTACGAGCAGTACTTC.

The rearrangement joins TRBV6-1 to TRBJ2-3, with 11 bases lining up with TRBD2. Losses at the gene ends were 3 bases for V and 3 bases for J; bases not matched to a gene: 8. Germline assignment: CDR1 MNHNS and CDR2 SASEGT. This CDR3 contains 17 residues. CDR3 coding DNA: TGTGCCAGCAGTGAGAGGTCTAGCGGGAGGTCAACAGATACGCAGTATTTT. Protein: CASSERSSGRSTDTQYF.

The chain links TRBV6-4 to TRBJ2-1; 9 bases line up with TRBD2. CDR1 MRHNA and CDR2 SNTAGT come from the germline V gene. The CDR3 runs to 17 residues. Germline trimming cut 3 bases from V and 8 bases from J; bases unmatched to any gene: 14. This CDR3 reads CASSERLAGEGRDEQFF. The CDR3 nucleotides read TGTGCCAGCAGTGAGAGATTAGCGGGAGAGGGTAGAGATGAGCAGTTCTTC.

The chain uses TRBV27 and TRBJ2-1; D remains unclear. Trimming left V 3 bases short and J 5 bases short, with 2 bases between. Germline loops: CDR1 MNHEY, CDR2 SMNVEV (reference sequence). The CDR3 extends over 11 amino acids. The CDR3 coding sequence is TGTGCCAGCAGTTTCAACAATGAGCAGTTCTTC. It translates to CASSFNNEQFF.

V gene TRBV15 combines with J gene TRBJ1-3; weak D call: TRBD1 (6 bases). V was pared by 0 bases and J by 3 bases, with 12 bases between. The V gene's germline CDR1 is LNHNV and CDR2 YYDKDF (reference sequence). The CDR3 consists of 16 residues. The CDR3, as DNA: TGTGCCACCAGCAGAGATTTGGCAGGGGTTGGAAACACCATATATTTT. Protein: CATSRDLAGVGNTIYF.

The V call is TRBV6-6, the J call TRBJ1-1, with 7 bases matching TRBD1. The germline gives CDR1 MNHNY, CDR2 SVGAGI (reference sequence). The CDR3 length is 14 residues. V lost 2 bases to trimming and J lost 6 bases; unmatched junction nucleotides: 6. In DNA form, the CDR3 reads TGTGCCAGCAGTTACGTACTAGGACAGGCTGAAGCTTTCTTT. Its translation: CASSYVLGQAEAFF.

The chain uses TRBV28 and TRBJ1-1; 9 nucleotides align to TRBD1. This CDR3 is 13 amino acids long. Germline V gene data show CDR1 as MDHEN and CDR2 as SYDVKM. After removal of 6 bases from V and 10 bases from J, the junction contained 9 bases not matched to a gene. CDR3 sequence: CASRRTGEVRAFF. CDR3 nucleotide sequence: TGTGCCAGCAGAAGGACAGGGGAAGTTAGAGCTTTCTTT.

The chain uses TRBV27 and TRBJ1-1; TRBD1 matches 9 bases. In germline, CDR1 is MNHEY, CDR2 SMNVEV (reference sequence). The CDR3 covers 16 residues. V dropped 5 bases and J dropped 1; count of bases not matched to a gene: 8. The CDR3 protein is CASSPYSGQGNTEAFF. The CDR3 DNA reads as TGTGCCAGCAGTCCCTACTCGGGACAGGGGAACACTGAAGCTTTCTTT.

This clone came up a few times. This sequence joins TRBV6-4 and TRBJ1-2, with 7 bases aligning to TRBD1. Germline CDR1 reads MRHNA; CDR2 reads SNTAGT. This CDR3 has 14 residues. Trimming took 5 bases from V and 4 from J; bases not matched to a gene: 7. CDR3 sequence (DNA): TGTGCCAGCAGTCCGGGACAGCATGGCTATGGCTACACCTTC. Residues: CASSPGQHGYGYTF.

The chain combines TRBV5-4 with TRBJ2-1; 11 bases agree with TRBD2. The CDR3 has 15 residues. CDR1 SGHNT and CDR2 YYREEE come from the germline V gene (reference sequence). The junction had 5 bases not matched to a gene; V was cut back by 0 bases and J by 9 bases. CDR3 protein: CASSLGGLAGGEQFF. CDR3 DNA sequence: TGTGCCAGCAGCTTGGGTGGGCTAGCGGGAGGTGAGCAGTTCTTC.

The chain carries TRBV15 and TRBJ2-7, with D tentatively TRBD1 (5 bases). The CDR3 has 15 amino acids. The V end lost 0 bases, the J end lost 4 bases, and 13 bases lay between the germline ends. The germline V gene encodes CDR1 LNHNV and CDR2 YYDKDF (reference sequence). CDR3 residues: CATSRDRTWAYEQYF. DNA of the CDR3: TGTGCCACCAGCAGAGACCGGACATGGGCGTACGAGCAGTACTTC.

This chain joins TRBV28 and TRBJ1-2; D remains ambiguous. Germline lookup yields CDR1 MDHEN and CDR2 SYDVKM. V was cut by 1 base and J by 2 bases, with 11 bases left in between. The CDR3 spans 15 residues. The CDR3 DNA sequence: TGTGCCAGCAGTTTATTAGCCGGACTGAACTATGGCTACACCTTC. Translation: CASSLLAGLNYGYTF.

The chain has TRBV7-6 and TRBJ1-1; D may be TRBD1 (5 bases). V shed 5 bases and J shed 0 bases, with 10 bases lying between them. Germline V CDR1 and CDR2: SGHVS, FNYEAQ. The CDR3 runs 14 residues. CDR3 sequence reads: CASSKGLLNTEAFF. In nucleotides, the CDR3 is TGTGCCAGCAGCAAGGGACTCCTGAACACTGAAGCTTTCTTT.

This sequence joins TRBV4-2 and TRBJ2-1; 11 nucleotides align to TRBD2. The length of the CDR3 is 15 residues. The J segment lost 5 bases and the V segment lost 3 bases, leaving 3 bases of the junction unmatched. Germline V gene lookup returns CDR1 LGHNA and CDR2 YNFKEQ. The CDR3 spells CASSQPGLADNEQFF. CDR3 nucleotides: TGTGCCAGCAGCCAGCCGGGACTAGCGGACAATGAGCAGTTCTTC.

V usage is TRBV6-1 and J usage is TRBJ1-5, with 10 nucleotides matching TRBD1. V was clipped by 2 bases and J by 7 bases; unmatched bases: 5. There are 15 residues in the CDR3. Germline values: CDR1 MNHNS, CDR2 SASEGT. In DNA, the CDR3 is TGTGCCAGCAGTGAAAGCAGGGGACAGGGGCAGCCCCAGCATTTT. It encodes CASSESRGQGQPQHF.

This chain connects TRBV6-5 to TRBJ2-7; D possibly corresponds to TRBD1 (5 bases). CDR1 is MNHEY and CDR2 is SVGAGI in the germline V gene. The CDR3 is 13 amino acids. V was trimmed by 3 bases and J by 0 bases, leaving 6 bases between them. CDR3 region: CASSYRGSYEQYF. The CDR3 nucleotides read TGTGCCAGCAGTTATAGGGGCTCCTACGAGCAGTACTTC.

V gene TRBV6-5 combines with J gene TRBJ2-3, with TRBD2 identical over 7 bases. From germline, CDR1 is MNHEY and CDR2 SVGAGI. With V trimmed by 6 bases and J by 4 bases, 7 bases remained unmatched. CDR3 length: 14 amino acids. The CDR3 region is CASSKAGPADTQYF. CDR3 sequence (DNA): TGTGCCAGCAGCAAAGCGGGGCCGGCAGATACGCAGTATTTT.

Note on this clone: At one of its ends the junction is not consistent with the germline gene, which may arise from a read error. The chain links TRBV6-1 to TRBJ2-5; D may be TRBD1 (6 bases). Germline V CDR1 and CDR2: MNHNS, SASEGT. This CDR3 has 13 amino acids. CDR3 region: CASSGQVQEAQYF. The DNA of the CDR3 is TGTGCCAGCAGTGGACAGGTTCAAGAGGCCCAGTACTTC.

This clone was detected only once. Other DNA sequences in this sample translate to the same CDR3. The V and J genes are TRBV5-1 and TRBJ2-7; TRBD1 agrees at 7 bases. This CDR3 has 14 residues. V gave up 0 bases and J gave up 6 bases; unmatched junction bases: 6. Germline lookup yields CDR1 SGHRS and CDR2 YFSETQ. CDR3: CASSLGQGVGEQYF. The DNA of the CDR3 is TGCGCCAGCAGCTTGGGGCAGGGGGTCGGCGAGCAGTACTTC.

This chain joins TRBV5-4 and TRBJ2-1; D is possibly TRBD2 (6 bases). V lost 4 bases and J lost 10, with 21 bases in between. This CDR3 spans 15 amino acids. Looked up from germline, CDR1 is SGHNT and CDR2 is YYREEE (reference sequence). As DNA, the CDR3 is TGTGCCAGCAGCCCAAGGGACTCACACCGATGGGAGCAGTTCTTC. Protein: CASSPRDSHRWEQFF.

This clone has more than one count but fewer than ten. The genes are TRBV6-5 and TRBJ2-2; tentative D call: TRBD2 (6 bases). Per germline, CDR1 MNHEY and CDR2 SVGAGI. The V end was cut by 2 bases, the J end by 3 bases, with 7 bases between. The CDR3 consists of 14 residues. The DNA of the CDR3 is TGTGCCAGCAGTTACACGGGGGACACCGGGGAGCTGTTTTTT. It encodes CASSYTGDTGELFF.